What follows is one T cell receptor (beta chain) and its context. Amplification from RNA transcripts yielded the TCR beta CDR3 regions. The first-round RT-PCR employed HTBI primers together with the Qiagen OneStep RT-PCR kit. A multiplex PCR was then performed as the second round. Each CDR3 protein is one row after TCRdb ran MiXCR on the multiplex PCR reads. This table has 500,000 to 700,000 distinct CDR3 sequences, 22% appearing once. V gave up 7 bases and J gave up 5 bases; unmatched junction bases: 22. This CDR3 comprises 18 residues. Germline V gene lookup returns CDR1 MGHDK and CDR2 SYGVNS. These data originate in a study of Graves' ophthalmopathy and Graves' hyperthyroidism. Across the whole study: Sampling took place at initial diagnosis, with peripheral blood obtained before any treatment.

The diagnostic workup employed clinical symptoms, serum thyroxine, TRAb, thyroid ultrasound and orbital computed tomography. PBMCs had their origin in fresh peripheral blood (approximately 10 ml). The clonotype was recovered from a woman younger than 35 with stable Graves' hyperthyroidism. Some clones in this sample may be carry-over from other donors' samples. The specimen was peripheral blood. The chain links TRBV25-1 to TRBJ2-5; 7 bases agree with TRBD2. CDR3 protein: CASNPSPGRATESETQYF. CDR3 sequence (DNA): TGTGCCAGCAATCCCTCCCCGGGGAGGGCAACCGAGTCGGAGACCCAGTACTTC.